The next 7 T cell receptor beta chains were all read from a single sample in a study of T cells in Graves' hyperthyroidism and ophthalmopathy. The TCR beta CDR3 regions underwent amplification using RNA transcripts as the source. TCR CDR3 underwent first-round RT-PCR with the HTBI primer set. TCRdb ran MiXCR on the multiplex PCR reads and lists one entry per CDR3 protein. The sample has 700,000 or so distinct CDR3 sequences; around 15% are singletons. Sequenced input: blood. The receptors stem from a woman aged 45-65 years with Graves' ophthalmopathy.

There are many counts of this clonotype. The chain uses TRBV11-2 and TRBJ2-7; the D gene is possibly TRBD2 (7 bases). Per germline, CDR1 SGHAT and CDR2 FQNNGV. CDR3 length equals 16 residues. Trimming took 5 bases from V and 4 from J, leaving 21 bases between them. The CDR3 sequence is CASSRSRRGRGYEQYF. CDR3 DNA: TGTGCCAGCAGCCGATCCCGTCGTGGGAGGGGGTACGAGCAGTACTTC.

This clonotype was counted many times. The CDR3: CASSSLIGQKTYEQYF. For the CDR3, the DNA is TGTGCCAGCAGTTCCCTGATCGGACAGAAGACCTACGAGCAGTACTTC. The rearrangement links TRBV12-3 or TRBV12-4 to TRBJ2-7, with D possibly matching TRBD1 (6 bases). V gave up 4 bases and J gave up 2 bases, with 18 bases separating them. This CDR3 contains 16 residues.

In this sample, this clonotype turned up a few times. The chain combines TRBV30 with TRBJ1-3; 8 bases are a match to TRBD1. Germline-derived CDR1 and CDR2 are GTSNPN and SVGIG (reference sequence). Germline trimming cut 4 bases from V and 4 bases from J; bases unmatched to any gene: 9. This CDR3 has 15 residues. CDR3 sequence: CAWTWGQAGGNTIYF. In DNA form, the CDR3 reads TGTGCCTGGACCTGGGGACAGGCCGGGGGAAACACCATATATTTT.

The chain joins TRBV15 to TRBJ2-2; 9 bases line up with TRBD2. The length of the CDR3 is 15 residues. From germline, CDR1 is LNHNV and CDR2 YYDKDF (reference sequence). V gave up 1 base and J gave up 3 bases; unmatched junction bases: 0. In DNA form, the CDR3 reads TGTGCCACCAGCAGAGGACTAGCGGACACCGGGGAGCTGTTTTTT. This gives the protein CATSRGLADTGELFF.

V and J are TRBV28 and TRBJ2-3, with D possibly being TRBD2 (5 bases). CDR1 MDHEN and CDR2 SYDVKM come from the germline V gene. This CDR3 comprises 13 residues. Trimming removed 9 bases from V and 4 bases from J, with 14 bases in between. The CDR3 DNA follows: TGTGCCAGTTCAGCGGTGAGAGCAGATACGCAGTATTTT. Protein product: CASSAVRADTQYF.

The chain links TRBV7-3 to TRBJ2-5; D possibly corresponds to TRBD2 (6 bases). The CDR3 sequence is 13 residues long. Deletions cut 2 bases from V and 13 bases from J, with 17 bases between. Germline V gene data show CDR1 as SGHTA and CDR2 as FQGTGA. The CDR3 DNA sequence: TGTGCCAGCAGCTTAGGGACCCCCGGGAGACTGTACTTC. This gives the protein CASSLGTPGRLYF.

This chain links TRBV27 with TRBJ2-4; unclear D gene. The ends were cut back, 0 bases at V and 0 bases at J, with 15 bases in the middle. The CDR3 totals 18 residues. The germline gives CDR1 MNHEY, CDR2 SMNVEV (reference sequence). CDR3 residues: CASSLSISADPAKNIQYF. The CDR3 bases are TGTGCCAGCAGTTTATCTATTTCGGCGGACCCAGCCAAAAACATTCAGTACTTC.